Here is one T cell receptor beta chain with its context. V gave up 5 bases and J gave up 15 bases, with 14 bases separating them. Germline V CDR1 and CDR2: MNHEY, SMNVEV (reference sequence). The CDR3 is made up of 11 amino acids. These data belong to a study of blood T cell repertoires in COVID-19. Repertoires were generated with immunoSEQ multiplex PCR, while TCRdb's copy carries only in-frame clones and drops some. The sample has about 44,000 clones; around 90% are singletons. J is TRBJ2-1 and V is TRBV27; a possible D gene is TRBD2 (6 bases). This TCR came from a woman aged 40 to 50 with acute or convalescent COVID-19. Input material: peripheral blood. In nucleotides, the CDR3 is TGTGCCAGCAGTAGCTCGGGGGTTCGGTTCTTC. It translates to CASSSSGVRFF.